This T cell receptor beta chain was retrieved from a study of post-analysis software for immune sequencing data. Findings of the study overall: Compared against controls, patients with multiple sclerosis displayed significantly lower normalized Chao1 diversity. Patients carried several TRBV segments more frequently than controls did, and TRBV5-6, TRBV5-1 and TRBV20-1 were among them.

Unique molecular identifiers tagged the TCR beta cDNA libraries. TCRdb re-called the PCR reads with MiXCR, one entry per CDR3 protein. The table shows 500,000 to 600,000 distinct CDR3 sequences, with around 47% occurring only once. Turning to this clonotype: Its antigen is currently unknown.

Germline V gene lookup returns CDR1 SEHNR and CDR2 FQNEAQ (reference sequence). The V gene lost 4 bases and the J gene lost 2 bases, with 6 bases spanning the gap. This CDR3 spans 12 amino acids. The gene calls are TRBV7-9 and TRBJ2-7; D is undetermined. The sequenced material came from blood. The sequence came from a girl aged 5-17 years with multiple sclerosis. CDR3 protein: CASSWTPYEQYF. CDR3 DNA: TGTGCCAGCAGCTGGACGCCCTACGAGCAGTACTTC.